This T cell receptor beta chain was captured in a study of blood T cell repertoires in COVID-19. Study-wide background: The United States, Italy and Spain supplied acute and convalescent COVID-19 samples. The cDNA or gDNA used as material had been derived from T cells, B-cell-depleted T cells, or PBMCs.

Data came from immunoSEQ multiplex PCR; TCRdb stores just in-frame clones and leaves some out. The sample lists some 130,000 clones, around 88% occurring once. V was pared by 3 bases and J by 5 bases, with 6 bases of the junction left unmatched. Germline V gene lookup returns CDR1 SGHKS and CDR2 YYEKEE (reference sequence). The CDR3 extends over 14 amino acids. The receptor was isolated from a man between 45 and 60 years old with acute or convalescent COVID-19. Sequenced: peripheral blood. J is TRBJ2-5 and V is TRBV5-5; 8 bases are a match to TRBD2. The CDR3 protein is CASSSIGGAETQYF. The CDR3 DNA reads TGTGCCAGCAGCTCAATCGGGGGGGCCGAGACCCAGTACTTC.